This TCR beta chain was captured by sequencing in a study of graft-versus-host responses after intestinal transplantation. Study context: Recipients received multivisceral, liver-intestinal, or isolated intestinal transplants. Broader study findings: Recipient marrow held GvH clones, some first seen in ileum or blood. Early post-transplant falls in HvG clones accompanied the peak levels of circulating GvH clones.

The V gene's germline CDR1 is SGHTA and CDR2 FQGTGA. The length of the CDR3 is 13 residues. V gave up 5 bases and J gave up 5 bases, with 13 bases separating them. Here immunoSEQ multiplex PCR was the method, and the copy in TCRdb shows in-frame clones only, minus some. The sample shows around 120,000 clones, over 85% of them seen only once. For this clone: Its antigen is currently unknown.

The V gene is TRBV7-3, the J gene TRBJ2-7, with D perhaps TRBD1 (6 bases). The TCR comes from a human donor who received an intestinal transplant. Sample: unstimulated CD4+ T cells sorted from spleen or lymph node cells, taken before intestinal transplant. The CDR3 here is CASSQGYRDEQYF. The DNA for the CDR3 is TGTGCCAGCAGCCAAGGTTACAGGGACGAGCAGTACTTC.